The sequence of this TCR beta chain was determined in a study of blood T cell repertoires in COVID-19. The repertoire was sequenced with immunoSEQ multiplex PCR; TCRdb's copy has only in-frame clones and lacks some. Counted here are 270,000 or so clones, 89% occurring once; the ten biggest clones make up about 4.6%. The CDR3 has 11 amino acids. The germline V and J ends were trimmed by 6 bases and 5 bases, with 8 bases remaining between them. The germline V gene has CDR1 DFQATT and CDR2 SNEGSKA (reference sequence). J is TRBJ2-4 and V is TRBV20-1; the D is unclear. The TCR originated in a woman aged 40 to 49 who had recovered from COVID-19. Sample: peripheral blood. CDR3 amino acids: CSAAQENIQYF. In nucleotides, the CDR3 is TGCAGTGCCGCCCAGGAAAACATTCAGTACTTC.